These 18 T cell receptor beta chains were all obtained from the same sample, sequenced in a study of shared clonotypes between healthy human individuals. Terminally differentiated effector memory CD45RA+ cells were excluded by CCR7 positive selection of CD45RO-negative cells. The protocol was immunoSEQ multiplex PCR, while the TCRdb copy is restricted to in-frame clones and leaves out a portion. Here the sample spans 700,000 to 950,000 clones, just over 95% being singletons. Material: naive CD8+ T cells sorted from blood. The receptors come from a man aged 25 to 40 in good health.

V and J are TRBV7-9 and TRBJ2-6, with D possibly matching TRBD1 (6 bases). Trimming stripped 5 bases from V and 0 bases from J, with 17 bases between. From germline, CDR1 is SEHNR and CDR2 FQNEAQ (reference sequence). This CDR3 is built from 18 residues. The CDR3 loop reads CASSPRQAYHSGANVLTF. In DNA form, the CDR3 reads TGTGCCAGCAGCCCAAGACAGGCCTATCACTCTGGGGCCAACGTCCTGACTTTC.

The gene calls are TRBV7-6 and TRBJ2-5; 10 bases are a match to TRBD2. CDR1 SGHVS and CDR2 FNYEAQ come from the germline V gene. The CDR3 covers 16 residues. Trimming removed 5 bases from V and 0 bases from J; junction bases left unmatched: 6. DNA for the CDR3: TGTGCCAGCAGCCTCTCTAGCGGGAGACACCAAGAGACCCAGTACTTC. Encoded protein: CASSLSSGRHQETQYF.

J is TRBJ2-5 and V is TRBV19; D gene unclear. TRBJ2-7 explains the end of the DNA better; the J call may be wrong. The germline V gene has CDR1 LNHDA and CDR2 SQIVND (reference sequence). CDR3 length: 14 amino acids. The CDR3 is CASSTASSSYEQYF. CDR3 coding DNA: TGTGCCAGTAGTACGGCTTCTAGCTCCTACGAGCAGTACTTC.

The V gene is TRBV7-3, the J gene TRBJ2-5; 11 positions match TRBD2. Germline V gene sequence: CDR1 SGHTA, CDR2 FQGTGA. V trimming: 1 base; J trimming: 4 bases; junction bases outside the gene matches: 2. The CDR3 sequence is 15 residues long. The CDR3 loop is CASSLSGLAGETQYF. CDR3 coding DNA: TGTGCCAGCAGCTTAAGTGGACTAGCGGGAGAGACCCAGTACTTC.

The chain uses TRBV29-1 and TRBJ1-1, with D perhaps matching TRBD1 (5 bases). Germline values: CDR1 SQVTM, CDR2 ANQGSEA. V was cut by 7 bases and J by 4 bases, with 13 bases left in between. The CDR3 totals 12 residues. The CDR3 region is CSGGSGRTEAFF. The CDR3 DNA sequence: TGCAGCGGGGGCTCGGGGCGCACTGAAGCTTTCTTT.

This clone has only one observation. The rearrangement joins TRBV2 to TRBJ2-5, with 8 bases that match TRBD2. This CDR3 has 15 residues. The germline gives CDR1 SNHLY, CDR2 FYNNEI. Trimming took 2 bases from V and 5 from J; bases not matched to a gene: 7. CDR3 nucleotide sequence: TGTGCCAGCAGTGAACCTAGCGGGTCTGGGGAGACCCAGTACTTC. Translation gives CASSEPSGSGETQYF.

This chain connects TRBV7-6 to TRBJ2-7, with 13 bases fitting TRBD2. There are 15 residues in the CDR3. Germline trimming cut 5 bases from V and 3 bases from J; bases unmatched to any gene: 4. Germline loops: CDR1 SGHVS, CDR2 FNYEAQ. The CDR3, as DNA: TGTGCCAGCAGCCTCGGGACTAGCGGGAACTACGAGCAGTACTTC. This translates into CASSLGTSGNYEQYF.

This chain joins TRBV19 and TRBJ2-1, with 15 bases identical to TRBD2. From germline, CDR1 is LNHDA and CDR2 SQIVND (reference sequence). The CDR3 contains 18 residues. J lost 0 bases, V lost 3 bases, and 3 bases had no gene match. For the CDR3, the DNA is TGTGCCAGTAGTATCGGACTAGCGGGAGGGTTCTCCTACAATGAGCAGTTCTTC. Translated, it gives CASSIGLAGGFSYNEQFF.

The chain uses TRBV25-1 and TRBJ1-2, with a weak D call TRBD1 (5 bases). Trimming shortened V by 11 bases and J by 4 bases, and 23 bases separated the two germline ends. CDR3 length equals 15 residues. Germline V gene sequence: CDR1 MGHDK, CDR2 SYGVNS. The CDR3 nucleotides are TGTGCCCCAGTGACCATGTGGGGCACGGTCTATGGCTACACCTTC. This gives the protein CAPVTMWGTVYGYTF.

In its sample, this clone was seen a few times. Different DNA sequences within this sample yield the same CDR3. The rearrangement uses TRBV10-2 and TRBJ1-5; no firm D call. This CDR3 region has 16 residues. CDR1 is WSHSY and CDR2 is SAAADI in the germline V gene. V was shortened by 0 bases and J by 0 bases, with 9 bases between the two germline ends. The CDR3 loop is CASSESPGNSNQPQHF. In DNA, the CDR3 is TGCGCCAGCAGTGAGTCCCCTGGGAATAGCAATCAGCCCCAGCATTTT.

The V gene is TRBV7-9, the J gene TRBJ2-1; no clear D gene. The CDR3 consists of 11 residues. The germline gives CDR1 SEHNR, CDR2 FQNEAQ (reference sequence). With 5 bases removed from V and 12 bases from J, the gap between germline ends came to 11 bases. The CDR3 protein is CASSPNEGQFF. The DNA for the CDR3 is TGTGCCAGCAGCCCAAATGAAGGGCAGTTCTTC.

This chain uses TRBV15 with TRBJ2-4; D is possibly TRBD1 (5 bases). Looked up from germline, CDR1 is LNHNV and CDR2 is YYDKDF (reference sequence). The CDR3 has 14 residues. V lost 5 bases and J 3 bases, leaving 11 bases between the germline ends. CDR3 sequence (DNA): TGTGCCACCAGCCCAGGGCCCAACAAAAACATTCAGTACTTC. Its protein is CATSPGPNKNIQYF.

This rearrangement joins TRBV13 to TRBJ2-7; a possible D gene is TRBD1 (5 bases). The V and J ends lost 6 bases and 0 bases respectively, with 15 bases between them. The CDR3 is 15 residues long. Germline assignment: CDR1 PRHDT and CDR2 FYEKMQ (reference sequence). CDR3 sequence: CASRERGTHSYEQYF. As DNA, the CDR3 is TGTGCCAGCAGGGAAAGGGGTACCCACTCCTACGAGCAGTACTTC.

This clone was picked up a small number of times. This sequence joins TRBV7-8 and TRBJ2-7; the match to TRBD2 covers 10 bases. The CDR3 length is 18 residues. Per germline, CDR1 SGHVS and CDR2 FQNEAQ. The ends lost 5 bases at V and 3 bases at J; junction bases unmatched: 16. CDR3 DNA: TGTGCCAGCAGCGAAGAGGGGTATAGTCGGACTAGCGGCTACGAGCAGTACTTC. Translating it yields CASSEEGYSRTSGYEQYF.

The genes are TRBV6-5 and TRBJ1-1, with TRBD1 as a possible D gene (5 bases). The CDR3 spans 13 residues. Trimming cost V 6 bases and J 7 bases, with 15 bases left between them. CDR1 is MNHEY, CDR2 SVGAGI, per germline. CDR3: CASSVTSQGEAFF. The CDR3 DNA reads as TGTGCCAGCAGCGTTACCTCCCAGGGTGAAGCTTTCTTT.

This CDR3 is CASSARANNEQFF. The CDR3 DNA follows: TGTGCCAGCAGTGCCAGGGCAAACAATGAGCAGTTCTTC. The chain combines TRBV27 with TRBJ2-1; tentative D call: TRBD1 (5 bases). The CDR3 is 13 amino acids. V was cut by 5 bases and J by 5 bases, with 10 bases left in between. Germline CDR1 reads MNHEY; CDR2 reads SMNVEV (reference sequence).

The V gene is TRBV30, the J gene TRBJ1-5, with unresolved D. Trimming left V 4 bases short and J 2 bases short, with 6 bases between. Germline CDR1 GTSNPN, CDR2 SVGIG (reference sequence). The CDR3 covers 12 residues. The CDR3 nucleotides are TGTGCCTGGAATGCAGGCAATCAGCCCCAGCATTTT. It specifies CAWNAGNQPQHF.

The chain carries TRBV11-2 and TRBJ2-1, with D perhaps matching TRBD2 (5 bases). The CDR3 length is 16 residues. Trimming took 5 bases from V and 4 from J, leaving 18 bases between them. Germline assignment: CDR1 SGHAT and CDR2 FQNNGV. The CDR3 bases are TGTGCCAGCAGCCTCAGCCAGTTAGGGAGATACAATGAGCAGTTCTTC. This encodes CASSLSQLGRYNEQFF.